A selection of T cell receptor beta chains follows, all from one sample in a study of radiation and T cells in renal cell carcinoma. Generated by immunoSEQ multiplex PCR, the TCRdb table keeps only in-frame clones and is missing some. The table lists some 150,000 clones, about 91% of them singletons. The source was blood, collected from a patient whose treatment included radiotherapy and nephrectomy. The receptors were sampled from a woman in her 50s with renal cell carcinoma. Both conserved end residues are trimmed from each CDR3. Each record gives: J gene, clone size, V gene, CDR3 protein. Size tells how often a clone was seen (once, few, many) or the class of an expanded clone, and some rows leave it out.

TRBJ1-2	.	TRBV9	ASSLDFYGYT
TRBJ2-3	.	TRBV19	ASSKHLGLAGSTDTQY
TRBJ1-5	.	TRBV4-1	ASSQDTTGFGQPQH
TRBJ2-5	.	TRBV14	ASSTGTHGTQY
TRBJ1-1	.	TRBV30	AWSVSANTEAF
TRBJ2-5	.	TRBV6-6	ASSFSGGQETQY
TRBJ2-2	.	TRBV5-4	ASSSGGYTGELF
TRBJ1-5	.	TRBV7-8	ASSQVRDNYQPQH
TRBJ1-4	.	TRBV7-2	ASSNRRDEKLF
TRBJ2-7	.	TRBV7-9	ASSEGLAGTYEQY
TRBJ1-2	.	TRBV15	ATSIQGQGYT
TRBJ2-5	few	TRBV4-1	ASSHPKGQGYQETQY
TRBJ1-1	.	TRBV5-1	ASSPGSRNTEAF
TRBJ2-2	.	TRBV2	ASSGGPGQGAGELF
TRBJ2-2	few	TRBV5-5	ASSPGTGVSNTGELF
TRBJ2-1	.	TRBV7-8	ASSLDRVDEQF
TRBJ1-6	.	TRBV9	ASSPRSGGGRSPLH
TRBJ2-2	.	TRBV6-5	ASSYDRSTGELF
TRBJ1-5	.	TRBV19	ASNPQGAGNQPQH
TRBJ1-4	.	TRBV5-1	ASSKGQRGEKLF
TRBJ2-3	.	TRBV11-2	ASSFSGGSTDTQY
TRBJ1-5	.	TRBV19	ASNTGNSNQPQH
TRBJ2-1	.	TRBV7-8	ASSLVGAVLSPNNEQF
TRBJ1-3	.	TRBV7-9	ASSLVDTIY
TRBJ2-7	.	TRBV7-8	ASRPTGTHYEQY
TRBJ1-1	.	TRBV19	ASKSGNTEAF
TRBJ2-1	.	TRBV7-2	ASNSDVYNEQF
TRBJ2-3	.	TRBV6-5	ASRPPGGAVDTQY
TRBJ2-2	once	TRBV7-8	ASSLASAVLAGGGTGELF
TRBJ1-2	few	TRBV19	ASAFGGSYGYT
TRBJ2-2	.	TRBV7-3	ASSVTSGVNTGELF
TRBJ1-1	.	TRBV18	ASSPQGNTEAF
TRBJ2-2	.	TRBV15	ATRLRAAEWNTGELF
TRBJ1-1	once	TRBV4-3	ASSQDFLVGTEAF
TRBJ1-2	.	TRBV2	ASSRQGYGYT
TRBJ2-6	.	TRBV1	TSSRANVLT
TRBJ2-7	.	TRBV18	ASSLQATEGEQY
TRBJ2-1	.	TRBV6-1	ASRAGTGGNNEQF
TRBJ1-6	.	TRBV2	ASSVEIGGAGSPLH
TRBJ2-2	.	TRBV5-1	ASSLVGGQITGELF
TRBJ1-1	.	TRBV6-5	ASTGQGRNTEAF